This T cell receptor (beta chain) was identified in a study of cytomegalovirus exposure and HLA in healthy donors. Broader study findings: Cytomegalovirus status was reportedly diagnosed by the classifier with high sensitivity and specificity. Rare TCR sequences predominated, though certain public TCRs were found in many donors.

It was with 60 Vbeta and 13 Jbeta primers that the PCR ran. Some clones are missing from TCRdb's copy, which holds only in-frame ones; the method was immunoSEQ multiplex PCR. The sample yields roughly 130,000 clones, about 80% seen once. For this clone: What it recognizes is unknown.

The CDR3 covers 15 residues. The germline V and J ends were trimmed by 2 bases and 0 bases, with 8 bases remaining between them. The germline V gene encodes CDR1 SNHLY and CDR2 FYNNEI. The V and J genes are TRBV2 and TRBJ2-1; perhaps TRBD2 as D (5 bases). This clonotype originated in a man under 40 in good health and CMV-seronegative. Sequencing was done on a sample of PBMCs. This CDR3 reads CASSESGTSYNEQFF. The CDR3 DNA reads TGTGCCAGCAGTGAATCGGGAACCTCCTACAATGAGCAGTTCTTC.